Presented here are 27 T cell receptor beta chains from one specimen sequenced in a study of blood T cells in healthy people across ages. Sample-barcoded 5' priming and a J-beta primer mix drove a second PCR of about 7 to 11 cycles. From the 5' RACE reads, TCRdb called clonotypes with MiXCR, one entry per CDR3 protein. This table has hundreds of thousands of distinct CDR3 sequences, over 45% appearing once. Sample: blood. The receptors originated from a man aged 25-45 years in good health.

The gene calls are TRBV4-2 and TRBJ2-1; no definite D call. In germline, CDR1 is LGHNA, CDR2 YNFKEQ. The ends were cut back, 0 bases at V and 9 bases at J, with 18 bases in the middle. The CDR3 length is 16 residues. The CDR3 DNA is TGTGCCAGCAGCCAAGATCCCCCCGGGCGGATAGGTGAGCAGTTCTTC. This codes for CASSQDPPGRIGEQFF.

This clonotype showed up just a few times. The chain carries TRBV20-1 and TRBJ2-3, with D unclear. The germline CDR1 and CDR2 sequences are DFQATT and SNEGSKA (reference sequence). Trimming took off 7 bases at V and 6 bases at J, with 11 bases between the two ends. The CDR3 extends over 11 amino acids. CDR3 in amino acids: CSGQLGDTQYF. Here the CDR3 DNA reads TGCAGTGGACAACTGGGGGATACGCAGTATTTT.

The sample holds a few counts of this clonotype. The chain joins TRBV29-1 to TRBJ2-3; 11 bases match TRBD2. Germline CDR1 and CDR2: SQVTM and ANQGSEA. The V segment lost 4 bases and the J segment 6 bases; nucleotides outside the gene matches: 6. The CDR3 runs 14 residues. The CDR3 loop reads CSVAGLAGGDTQYF. The CDR3 DNA follows: TGCAGCGTTGCGGGCCTAGCGGGGGGCGATACGCAGTATTTT.

The chain has TRBV9 and TRBJ2-4, with a possible D match to TRBD2 (6 bases). Judging by the DNA end, TRBJ2-7 fits better; the J call may be wrong. The CDR3 is 15 residues long. From germline, CDR1 is SGDLS and CDR2 YYNGEE. CDR3: CASSISGELLYEQYF. CDR3 in DNA: TGTGCCAGCAGCATTAGCGGTGAACTGCTCTACGAGCAGTACTTC.

The V and J genes are TRBV27 and TRBJ1-2; 8 bases are shared with TRBD1. The CDR3 sequence is 13 residues long. Germline V CDR1 and CDR2: MNHEY, SMNVEV (reference sequence). J was trimmed by 8 bases and V by 6 bases; bases with no gene match: 8. For the CDR3, the DNA is TGTGCCAGCAGATCAGGGGGCAACCCAGGCTACACCTTC. It encodes CASRSGGNPGYTF.

The rearrangement uses TRBV28 and TRBJ2-7; D may be TRBD1 (6 bases). The CDR3 totals 14 residues. Trimming took off 5 bases at V and 3 bases at J, with 14 bases between the two ends. Germline lookup yields CDR1 MDHEN and CDR2 SYDVKM. For the CDR3, the DNA is TGTGCCAGCAGTGAGCCCAGGGACAACTACGAGCAGTACTTC. Protein: CASSEPRDNYEQYF. The whole variable domain, remainder taken from reference TRBV28 and TRBJ2-7, is DVKVTQSSRYLVKRTGEKVFLECVQDMDHENMFWYRQDPGLGLRLIYFSYDVKMKEKGDIPEGYSVSREKKERFSLILESASTNQTSMYLCASSEPRDNYEQYFGPGTRLTVT.

V usage is TRBV7-2 and J usage is TRBJ2-2, with D unresolved. CDR3 length: 13 residues. CDR1 SGHTA and CDR2 FQGNSA come from the germline V gene. The germline V and J ends were trimmed by 3 bases and 8 bases, with 10 bases remaining between them. The CDR3, as DNA: TGTGCCAGCAGCTTCTCCGGACGTGGGGAGCTGTTTTTT. This gives the protein CASSFSGRGELFF. Looking up the rest from reference TRBV7-2 and TRBJ2-2 gives the full variable domain: GAGVSQSPSNKVTEKGKDVELRCDPISGHTALYWYRQSLGQGLEFLIYFQGNSAPDKSGLPSDRFSAERTGGSVSTLTIQRTQQEDSAVYLCASSFSGRGELFFGEGSRLTVL.

The chain is built from TRBV7-9 and TRBJ2-4, with 11 bases fitting TRBD1. Germline lookup yields CDR1 SEHNR and CDR2 FQNEAQ (reference sequence). V lost 1 base to trimming and J lost 15 bases; unmatched junction nucleotides: 2. The CDR3 has 12 amino acids. The DNA for the CDR3 is TGTGCCAGCAGCTTAGAAGGACAGGGGGCGTACTTC. Protein sequence: CASSLEGQGAYF.

The genes are TRBV2 and TRBJ2-1; 10 bases are a match to TRBD2. The CDR3 runs to 15 residues. J was trimmed by 6 bases and V by 0 bases; bases with no gene match: 2. Germline CDR1 reads SNHLY; CDR2 reads FYNNEI. CDR3 DNA sequence: TGTGCCAGCAGTGAAGCGCTAGCGGGAGTCAATGAGCAGTTCTTC. This codes for CASSEALAGVNEQFF. Complete variable domain (other parts from reference TRBV2 and TRBJ2-1): EPEVTQTPSHQVTQMGQEVILRCVPISNHLYFYWYRQILGQKVEFLVSFYNNEISEKSEIFDDQFSVERPDGSNFTLKIRSTKLEDSAMYFCASSEALAGVNEQFFGPGTRLTVL.

The chain recombines TRBV24-1 with TRBJ2-5; 11 bases match TRBD2. V shed 4 bases and J 5 bases; nucleotides not matched to a gene: 11. The CDR3 consists of 17 residues. Germline CDR1 KGHDR, CDR2 SFDVKD. CDR3 sequence reads: CATSDLTSGSRLETQYF. DNA for the CDR3: TGTGCCACCAGTGACCTAACTAGCGGGAGTAGGTTGGAGACCCAGTACTTC.

V is TRBV12-3 or TRBV12-4 and J is TRBJ2-1, with 16 bases matching TRBD2. Trimming cost V 5 bases and J 15 bases; bases outside gene matches: 10. This CDR3 contains 15 residues. For the CDR3, the DNA is TGTGCCAGCAGTGACCCGGGACTAGCGGGGGGGCGCTGGTTCTTC. Encoded protein: CASSDPGLAGGRWFF.

V and J are TRBV7-2 and TRBJ2-7, with TRBD2 matching over 8 bases. The CDR3 is made up of 20 amino acids. From germline, CDR1 is SGHTA and CDR2 FQGNSA. Germline trimming cut 3 bases from V and 2 bases from J; bases unmatched to any gene: 21. CDR3 protein: CASSLRGAPGGAYVTYEQYF. The CDR3 region has the DNA TGTGCCAGCAGCTTGAGGGGCGCCCCCGGGGGGGCCTATGTCACCTACGAGCAGTACTTC. Full variable domain (remainder filled in from reference TRBV7-2 and TRBJ2-7): GAGVSQSPSNKVTEKGKDVELRCDPISGHTALYWYRQSLGQGLEFLIYFQGNSAPDKSGLPSDRFSAERTGGSVSTLTIQRTQQEDSAVYLCASSLRGAPGGAYVTYEQYFGPGTRLTVT.

The rearrangement uses TRBV20-1 and TRBJ2-1, with 9 bases fitting TRBD2. V lost 3 bases and J lost 5; bases outside the gene matches: 8. This CDR3 is 15 amino acids long. Germline V gene data show CDR1 as DFQATT and CDR2 as SNEGSKA (reference sequence). CDR3 coding DNA: TGCAGTGCTAGGGCCAGCGGGGGGCCGGACAATGAGCAGTTCTTC. It yields the protein CSARASGGPDNEQFF.

This chain uses TRBV20-1 with TRBJ2-7, with 7 nucleotides matching TRBD1. The J segment lost 2 bases and the V segment lost 3 bases, leaving 13 bases of the junction unmatched. Germline V CDR1 and CDR2: DFQATT, SNEGSKA (reference sequence). The CDR3 contains 16 residues. The DNA for the CDR3 is TGCAGTGCTAGTAGCATAATAGACAGGGCTCCCTACGAGCAGTACTTC. Its protein is CSASSIIDRAPYEQYF.

This clonotype was counted ten times or more. This chain uses TRBV4-2 with TRBJ2-6, with D unresolved. CDR3 size: 20 residues. Germline V gene sequence: CDR1 LGHNA, CDR2 YNFKEQ. The V and J ends lost 0 bases and 0 bases respectively, with 18 bases between them. The DNA for the CDR3 is TGTGCCAGCAGCCAAGAGGTAATAGTGGTTGGTTTCTCTGGGGCCAACGTCCTGACTTTC. Encoded protein: CASSQEVIVVGFSGANVLTF.

The chain links TRBV3-1 to TRBJ2-5; a weak D match, TRBD1 (5 bases). This CDR3 is built from 14 residues. V lost 1 base and J 5 bases, leaving 11 bases between the germline ends. From germline, CDR1 is LGHDT and CDR2 YNNKEL (reference sequence). The CDR3 DNA sequence: TGTGCCAGCAGCCAAGTTGGGGCTCCGGAGACCCAGTACTTC. It yields the protein CASSQVGAPETQYF.

The V and J genes are TRBV7-9 and TRBJ2-3; D unresolved. Trimming shortened V by 3 bases and J by 2 bases, and 9 bases separated the two germline ends. CDR3 length: 14 residues. The germline CDR1 and CDR2 sequences are SEHNR and FQNEAQ (reference sequence). In DNA form, the CDR3 reads TGTGCCAGCAGCTTCGAGCGTTCCACAGATACGCAGTATTTT. Encoded protein: CASSFERSTDTQYF.

This chain uses TRBV15 with TRBJ2-3; unclear D gene. The germline V and J ends were trimmed by 0 bases and 4 bases, with 2 bases remaining between them. The CDR3 has 12 residues. Per the germline V gene, CDR1 is LNHNV and CDR2 is YYDKDF (reference sequence). The CDR3 nucleotides read TGTGCCACCAGCAGAGAAGCAGATACGCAGTATTTT. Amino acid sequence: CATSREADTQYF.

The chain joins TRBV6-5 to TRBJ1-5; maybe TRBD1 (5 bases). From germline, CDR1 is MNHEY and CDR2 SVGAGI. V lost 7 bases and J 9 bases, leaving 13 bases between the germline ends. CDR3 length: 12 residues. The CDR3 spells CASNSGRGPQHF. DNA of the CDR3: TGTGCCAGCAATTCAGGGCGGGGGCCCCAGCATTTT.

The chain has TRBV2 and TRBJ2-1; 7 bases map to TRBD1. The V gene's germline CDR1 is SNHLY and CDR2 FYNNEI. The trim removed 6 bases at V and 6 bases at J, leaving 11 bases unmatched. The CDR3 sequence is 15 residues long. The chain's CDR3 is CASRRGRVEVNEQFF. In nucleotides, the CDR3 is TGTGCCAGCAGGAGGGGGCGGGTGGAGGTCAATGAGCAGTTCTTC.

The chain links TRBV29-1 to TRBJ2-7; TRBD1 matches 11 bases. Trimming took 7 bases from V and 0 from J; bases not matched to a gene: 2. Germline V gives CDR1 SQVTM, CDR2 ANQGSEA. The CDR3 covers 13 residues. CDR3 sequence reads: CSAGTGGSYEQYF. CDR3 DNA: TGCAGCGCTGGGACAGGGGGCTCCTACGAGCAGTACTTC.

The chain combines TRBV20-1 with TRBJ1-2; 7 bases are shared with TRBD1. CDR1 DFQATT and CDR2 SNEGSKA come from the germline V gene (reference sequence). This CDR3 region has 14 residues. The trim removed 5 bases at V and 7 bases at J, leaving 13 bases unmatched. As DNA, the CDR3 is TGCAGTGCTGAGCTTCAATTTCAGGGGGGTGGCTACACCTTC. It codes for CSAELQFQGGGYTF.

J is TRBJ2-3 and V is TRBV6-2 or TRBV6-3; maybe TRBD2 (6 bases). This CDR3 is 16 amino acids long. Trimming cost V 0 bases and J 6 bases, with 16 bases left between them. CDR1 and CDR2 (germline): MNHEY, SVGEGT. The CDR3 nucleotides are TGTGCCAGCAGTTACTCGGAGGAGGGACCACCCGATACGCAGTATTTT. Protein: CASSYSEEGPPDTQYF.

This clonotype came up a few times. The rearrangement uses TRBV4-2 and TRBJ2-3; 11 bases line up with TRBD2. Trimming cost V 3 bases and J 11 bases; bases outside gene matches: 10. This CDR3 comprises 15 residues. The germline CDR1 and CDR2 sequences are LGHNA and YNFKEQ. For the CDR3, the DNA is TGTGCCAGCAGCCAGGAGACTAGCGGGAAAGGGGAGCAGTATTTT. This gives the protein CASSQETSGKGEQYF.

V and J are TRBV7-2 and TRBJ1-6; D is possibly TRBD1 (6 bases). Trimming removed 2 bases from V and 4 bases from J, with 15 bases in between. The length of the CDR3 is 17 residues. CDR1 is SGHTA and CDR2 is FQGNSA in the germline V gene. Here the CDR3 reads CASSLLDRPPYNSPLHF. In DNA form, the CDR3 reads TGTGCCAGCAGCTTACTCGACAGGCCACCTTATAATTCACCCCTCCACTTT.

This clonotype was detected only a few times. The chain carries TRBV12-3 or TRBV12-4 and TRBJ2-1; 7 bases are a match to TRBD2. The ends lost 6 bases at V and 9 bases at J; junction bases unmatched: 5. This CDR3 has 12 amino acids. The DNA of the CDR3 is TGTGCCAGCAGGGGAGGGATGGGTGAGCAGTTCTTC. Translation: CASRGGMGEQFF.

The table lists this clonotype with a count of one. The V gene is TRBV27, the J gene TRBJ1-2; perhaps TRBD1 as D (6 bases). Between the trimmed V and J ends, which lost 2 bases and 5 bases, there was a span of 15 bases. There are 15 residues in the CDR3. CDR1 is MNHEY and CDR2 is SMNVEV in the germline V gene (reference sequence). The CDR3 protein is CASSLSADRSYGYTF. DNA for the CDR3: TGTGCCAGCAGTTTAAGTGCCGACAGGTCGTATGGCTACACCTTC.